This T cell receptor beta chain was captured in a study of shared clonotypes between healthy human individuals. Assay: immunoSEQ multiplex PCR; the TCRdb copy retains only in-frame clones and omits some. The top ten hold more than 0.35% of the sample, which has roughly 2.2 million clones, approximately 90% seen once. Trimming removed 5 bases from V and 5 bases from J; junction bases left unmatched: 5. CDR1 and CDR2 from the germline V gene are SGHTA and FQGTGA. There are 14 residues in the CDR3. In its sample, this clone was seen once. The study separated CD4+ cells into CD45RA+ naive and CD45RA-negative memory subsets.

Sequencing was carried out using naive CD4+ T cells from PBMCs. The subset denotes: CD45RA+ positively selected. The chain recombines TRBV7-3 with TRBJ2-3; 9 nucleotides align to TRBD2. The origin of this receptor is a man younger than 35 in good health. Some clones in this sample may be carry-over from other donors' samples. The CDR3 loop reads CASSDSGRLDTQYF. The CDR3 nucleotides are TGTGCCAGCAGCGATAGCGGGAGATTAGATACGCAGTATTTT. Full variable domain (missing parts from reference TRBV7-3 and TRBJ2-3): GAGVSQTPSNKVTEKGKYVELRCDPISGHTALYWYRQSLGQGPEFLIYFQGTGAADDSGLPNDRFFAVRPEGSVSTLKIQRTERGDSAVYLCASSDSGRLDTQYFGPGTRLTVL.